This T cell receptor (beta chain) was sequenced during a study of blood T cell repertoires in COVID-19. The CDR3 sequence is 16 residues long. Germline V lookup: CDR1 MNHEY, CDR2 SVGAGI. V was pared by 0 bases and J by 3 bases, with 6 bases of the junction left unmatched. As handled by the study authors: Amplification of reference gene primers was used by the study to estimate nucleated cell counts. Assay used: immunoSEQ multiplex PCR; TCRdb lists only in-frame clones, some missing. V and J calls plus clone size are reproduced from that table; the DNA served to infer D and trimming. The sample has a few hundred thousand clones, approximately 90% seen once.

The sample consisted of PBMCs or T cells enriched from blood (not recorded which). This chain connects TRBV6-5 to TRBJ2-3, with TRBD2 matching 7 bases. The receptor was derived from a man younger than 40 who had recovered from COVID-19. In DNA form, the CDR3 reads TGTGCCAGCAGTTACTCGGCGGGGGAGCGGACAGATACGCAGTATTTT. It encodes CASSYSAGERTDTQYF.